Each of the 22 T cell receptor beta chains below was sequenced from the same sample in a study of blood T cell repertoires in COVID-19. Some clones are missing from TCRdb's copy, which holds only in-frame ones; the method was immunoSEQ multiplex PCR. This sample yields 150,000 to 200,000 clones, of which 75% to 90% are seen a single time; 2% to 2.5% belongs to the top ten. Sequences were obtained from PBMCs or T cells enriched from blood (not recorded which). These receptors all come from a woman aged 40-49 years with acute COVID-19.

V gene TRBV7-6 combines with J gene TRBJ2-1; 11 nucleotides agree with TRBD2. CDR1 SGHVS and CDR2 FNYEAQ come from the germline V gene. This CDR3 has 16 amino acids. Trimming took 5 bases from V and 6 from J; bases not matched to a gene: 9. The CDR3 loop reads CASSETLAGGVNEQFF. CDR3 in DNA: TGTGCCAGCAGCGAGACGCTAGCGGGGGGAGTCAATGAGCAGTTCTTC.

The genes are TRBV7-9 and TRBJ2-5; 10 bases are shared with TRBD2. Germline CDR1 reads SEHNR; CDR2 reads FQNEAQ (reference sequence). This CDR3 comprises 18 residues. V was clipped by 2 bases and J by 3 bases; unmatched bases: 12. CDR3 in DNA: TGTGCCAGCAGCTTAAAAGGAGCCTGGCTAGCGGGAGAAGAGACCCAGTACTTC. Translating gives CASSLKGAWLAGEETQYF.

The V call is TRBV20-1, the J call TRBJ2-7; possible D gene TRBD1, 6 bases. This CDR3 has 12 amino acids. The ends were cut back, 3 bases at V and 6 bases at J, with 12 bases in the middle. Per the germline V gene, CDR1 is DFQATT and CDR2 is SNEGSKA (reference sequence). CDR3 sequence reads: CSASGWTAEQYF. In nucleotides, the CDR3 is TGCAGTGCTAGTGGTTGGACAGCCGAGCAGTACTTC.

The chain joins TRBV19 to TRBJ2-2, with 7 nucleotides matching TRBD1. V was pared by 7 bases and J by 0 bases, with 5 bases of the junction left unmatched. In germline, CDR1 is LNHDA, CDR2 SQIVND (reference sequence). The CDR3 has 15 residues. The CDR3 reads CASIRDSANTGELFF. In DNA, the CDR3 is TGTGCCAGTATCAGGGACAGCGCGAACACCGGGGAGCTGTTTTTT.

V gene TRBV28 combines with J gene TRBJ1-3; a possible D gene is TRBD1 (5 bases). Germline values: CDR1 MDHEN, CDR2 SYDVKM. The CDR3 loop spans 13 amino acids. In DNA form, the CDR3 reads TGTGCGACCACGGTGGGGCCGGGAAACACCATATATTTT. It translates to CATTVGPGNTIYF.

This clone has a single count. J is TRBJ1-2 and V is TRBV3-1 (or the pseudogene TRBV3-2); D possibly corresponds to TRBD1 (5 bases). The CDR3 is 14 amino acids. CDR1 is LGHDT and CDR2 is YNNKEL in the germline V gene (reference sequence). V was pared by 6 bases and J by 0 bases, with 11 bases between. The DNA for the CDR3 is TGTGCCAGCAGTCTCGGGGGGGCTAACTATGGCTACACCTTC. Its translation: CASSLGGANYGYTF.

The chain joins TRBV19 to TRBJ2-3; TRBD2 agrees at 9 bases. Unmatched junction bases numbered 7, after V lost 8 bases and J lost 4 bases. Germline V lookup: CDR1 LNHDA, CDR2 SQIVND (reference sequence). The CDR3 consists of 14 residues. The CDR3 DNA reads TGTGCCAGTTCGACTAGCGGTTGGTCAGATACGCAGTATTTT. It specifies CASSTSGWSDTQYF.

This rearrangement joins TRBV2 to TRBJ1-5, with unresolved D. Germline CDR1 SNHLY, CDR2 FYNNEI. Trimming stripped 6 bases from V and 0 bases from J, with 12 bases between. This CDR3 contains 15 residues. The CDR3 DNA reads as TGTGCCAGCAGAGACGGGATATTTAGCAATCAGCCCCAGCATTTT. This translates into CASRDGIFSNQPQHF. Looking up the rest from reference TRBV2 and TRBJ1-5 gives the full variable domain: EPEVTQTPSHQVTQMGQEVILRCVPISNHLYFYWYRQILGQKVEFLVSFYNNEISEKSEIFDDQFSVERPDGSNFTLKIRSTKLEDSAMYFCASRDGIFSNQPQHFGDGTRLSIL.

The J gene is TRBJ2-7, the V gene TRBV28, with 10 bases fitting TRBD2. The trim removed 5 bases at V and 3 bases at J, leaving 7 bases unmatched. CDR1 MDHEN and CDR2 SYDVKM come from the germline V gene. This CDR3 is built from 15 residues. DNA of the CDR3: TGTGCCAGCAGTGCCGCCGGGACTAGCGACTACGAGCAGTACTTC. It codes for CASSAAGTSDYEQYF. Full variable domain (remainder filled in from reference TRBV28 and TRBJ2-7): DVKVTQSSRYLVKRTGEKVFLECVQDMDHENMFWYRQDPGLGLRLIYFSYDVKMKEKGDIPEGYSVSREKKERFSLILESASTNQTSMYLCASSAAGTSDYEQYFGPGTRLTVT.

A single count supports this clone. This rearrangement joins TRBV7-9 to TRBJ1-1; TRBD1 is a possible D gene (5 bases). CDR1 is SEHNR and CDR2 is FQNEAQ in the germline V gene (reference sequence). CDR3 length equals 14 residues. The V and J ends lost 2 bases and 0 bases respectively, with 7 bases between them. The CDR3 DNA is TGTGCCAGCAGCTTACCAGGGATGAACACTGAAGCTTTCTTT. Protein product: CASSLPGMNTEAFF.

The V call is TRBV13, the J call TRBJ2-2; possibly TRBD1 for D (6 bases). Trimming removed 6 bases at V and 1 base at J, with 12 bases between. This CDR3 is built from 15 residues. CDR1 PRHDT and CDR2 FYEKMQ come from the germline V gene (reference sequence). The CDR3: CASRVRQVNTGELFF. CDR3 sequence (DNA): TGTGCCAGCAGAGTTCGACAGGTGAACACCGGGGAGCTGTTTTTT.

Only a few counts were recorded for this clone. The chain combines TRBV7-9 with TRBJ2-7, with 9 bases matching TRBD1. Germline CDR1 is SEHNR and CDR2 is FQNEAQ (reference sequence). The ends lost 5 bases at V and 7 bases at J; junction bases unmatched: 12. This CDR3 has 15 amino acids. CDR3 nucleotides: TGTGCCAGCAGCCCGAGCGGACAGGGGCTATTTGAGCAGTACTTC. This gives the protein CASSPSGQGLFEQYF.

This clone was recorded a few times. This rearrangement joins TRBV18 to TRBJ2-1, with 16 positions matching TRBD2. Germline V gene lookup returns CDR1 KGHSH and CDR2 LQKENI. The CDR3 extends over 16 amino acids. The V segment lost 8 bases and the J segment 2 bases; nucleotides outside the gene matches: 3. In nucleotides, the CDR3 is TGTGCCAGCCAAGGGACTAGCGGGAGGGCCTACAATGAGCAGTTCTTC. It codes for CASQGTSGRAYNEQFF.

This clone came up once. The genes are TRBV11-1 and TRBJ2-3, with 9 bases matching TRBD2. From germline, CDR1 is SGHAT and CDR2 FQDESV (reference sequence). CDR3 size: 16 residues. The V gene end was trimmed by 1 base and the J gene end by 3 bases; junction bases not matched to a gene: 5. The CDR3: CASSLGGGGVTDTQYF. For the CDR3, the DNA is TGTGCCAGCAGCTTAGGCGGCGGGGGGGTGACAGATACGCAGTATTTT.

The CDR3 DNA follows: TGTGCCAGCAGCATGGGACTTGTAGATACGCAGTATTTT. Translation gives CASSMGLVDTQYF. The V gene is TRBV5-4, the J gene TRBJ2-3; possibly TRBD2 for D (6 bases). CDR1 and CDR2 (germline): SGHNT, YYREEE (reference sequence). Trimming took 4 bases from V and 5 from J, leaving 11 bases between them. CDR3 size: 13 residues.

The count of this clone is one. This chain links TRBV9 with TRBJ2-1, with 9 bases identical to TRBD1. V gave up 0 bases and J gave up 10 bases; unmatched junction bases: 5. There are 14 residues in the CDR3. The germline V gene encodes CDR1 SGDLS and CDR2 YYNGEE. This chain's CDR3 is CASSVAQGAGEQFF. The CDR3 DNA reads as TGTGCCAGCAGCGTAGCACAGGGGGCGGGAGAGCAGTTCTTC.

The DNA for the CDR3 is TGTGCCAGCAGTACCGGGACTAGCGGGAGGAATGAGCAGTTCTTC. Translation gives CASSTGTSGRNEQFF. The chain uses TRBV6-5 and TRBJ2-1; 15 bases are a match to TRBD2. Germline V gene lookup returns CDR1 MNHEY and CDR2 SVGAGI. The CDR3 contains 15 residues. Unmatched junction bases numbered 3, after V lost 5 bases and J lost 7 bases.

CDR3 sequence reads: CASSLAGDRGLYGYTF. CDR3 bases: TGTGCCAGCAGCTTAGCGGGCGACAGGGGGCTCTATGGCTACACCTTC. The V and J genes are TRBV7-8 and TRBJ1-2, with TRBD1 matching 10 bases. J was trimmed by 4 bases and V by 0 bases; bases with no gene match: 5. The germline CDR1 and CDR2 sequences are SGHVS and FQNEAQ. The CDR3 is made up of 16 amino acids.

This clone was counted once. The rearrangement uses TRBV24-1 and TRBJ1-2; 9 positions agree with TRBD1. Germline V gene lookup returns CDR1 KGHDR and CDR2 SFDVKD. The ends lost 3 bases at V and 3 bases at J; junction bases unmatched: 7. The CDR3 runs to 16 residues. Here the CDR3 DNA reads TGTGCCACCAGTGATGGATATACAGGGGGCGACTATGGCTACACCTTC. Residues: CATSDGYTGGDYGYTF.

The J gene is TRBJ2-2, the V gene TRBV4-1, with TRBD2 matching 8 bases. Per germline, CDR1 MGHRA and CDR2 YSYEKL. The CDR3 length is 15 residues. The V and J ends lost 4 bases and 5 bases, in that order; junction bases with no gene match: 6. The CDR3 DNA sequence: TGCGCCAGCAGCCCCCGGGTAGCGGGAACCGGGGAGCTGTTTTTT. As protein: CASSPRVAGTGELFF.

CDR3 sequence reads: CASSQGTGTGNTIYF. CDR3 DNA: TGTGCCAGCAGCCAAGGGACAGGGACTGGAAACACCATATATTTT. This chain joins TRBV4-2 and TRBJ1-3; 8 nucleotides align to TRBD1. In germline, CDR1 is LGHNA, CDR2 YNFKEQ. The CDR3 length is 15 residues. Trimming removed 1 base from V and 2 bases from J; junction bases left unmatched: 1.

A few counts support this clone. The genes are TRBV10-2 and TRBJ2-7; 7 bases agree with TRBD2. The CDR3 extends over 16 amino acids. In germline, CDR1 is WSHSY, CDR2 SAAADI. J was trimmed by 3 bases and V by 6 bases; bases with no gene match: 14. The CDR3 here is CASSQAGPAESYEQYF. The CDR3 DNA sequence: TGCGCCAGCAGCCAAGCGGGACCAGCCGAAAGCTACGAGCAGTACTTC.